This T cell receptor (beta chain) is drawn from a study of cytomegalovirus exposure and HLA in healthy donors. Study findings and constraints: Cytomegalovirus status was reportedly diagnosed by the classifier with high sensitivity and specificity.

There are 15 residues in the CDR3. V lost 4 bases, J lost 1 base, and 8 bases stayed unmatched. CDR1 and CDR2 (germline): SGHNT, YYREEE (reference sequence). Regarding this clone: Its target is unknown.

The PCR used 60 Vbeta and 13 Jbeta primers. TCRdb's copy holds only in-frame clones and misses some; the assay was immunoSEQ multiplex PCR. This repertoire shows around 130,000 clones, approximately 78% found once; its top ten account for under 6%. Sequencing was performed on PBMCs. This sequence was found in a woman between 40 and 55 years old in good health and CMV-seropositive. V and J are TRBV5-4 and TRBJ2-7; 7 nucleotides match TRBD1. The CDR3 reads CASSAGTDVSYEQYF. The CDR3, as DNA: TGTGCCAGCAGCGCCGGGACAGACGTATCCTACGAGCAGTACTTC.